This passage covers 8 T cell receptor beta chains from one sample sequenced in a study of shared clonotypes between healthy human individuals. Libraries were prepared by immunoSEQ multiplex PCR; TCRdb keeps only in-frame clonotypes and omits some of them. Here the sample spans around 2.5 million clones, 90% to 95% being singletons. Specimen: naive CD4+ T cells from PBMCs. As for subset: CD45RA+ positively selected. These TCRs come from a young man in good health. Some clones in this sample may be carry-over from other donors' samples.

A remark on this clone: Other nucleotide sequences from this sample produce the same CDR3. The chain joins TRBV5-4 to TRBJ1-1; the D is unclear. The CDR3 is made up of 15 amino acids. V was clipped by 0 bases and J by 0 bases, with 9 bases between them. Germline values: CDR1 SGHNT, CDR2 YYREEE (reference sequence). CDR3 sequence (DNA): TGTGCCAGCAGCTTGGAGGCGACGATGAACACTGAAGCTTTCTTT. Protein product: CASSLEATMNTEAFF.

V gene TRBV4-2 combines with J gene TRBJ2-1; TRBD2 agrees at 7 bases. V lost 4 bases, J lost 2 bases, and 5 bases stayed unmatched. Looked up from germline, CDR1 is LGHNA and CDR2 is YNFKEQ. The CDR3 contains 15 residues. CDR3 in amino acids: CASSLTSAAYNEQFF. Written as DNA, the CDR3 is TGTGCCAGCAGCCTAACTAGCGCCGCCTACAATGAGCAGTTCTTC.

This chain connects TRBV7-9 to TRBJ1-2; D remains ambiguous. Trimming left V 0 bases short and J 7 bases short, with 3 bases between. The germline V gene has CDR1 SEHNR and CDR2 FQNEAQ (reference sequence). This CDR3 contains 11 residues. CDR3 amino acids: CASSLAVGYTF. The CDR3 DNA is TGTGCCAGCAGCTTAGCGGTTGGCTACACCTTC.

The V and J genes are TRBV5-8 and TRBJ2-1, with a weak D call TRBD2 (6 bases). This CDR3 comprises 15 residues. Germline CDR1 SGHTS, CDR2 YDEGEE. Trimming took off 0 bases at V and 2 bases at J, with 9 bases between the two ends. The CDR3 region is CASSLGIAAYNEQFF. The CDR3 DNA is TGTGCCAGCAGCTTGGGGATAGCGGCCTACAATGAGCAGTTCTTC.

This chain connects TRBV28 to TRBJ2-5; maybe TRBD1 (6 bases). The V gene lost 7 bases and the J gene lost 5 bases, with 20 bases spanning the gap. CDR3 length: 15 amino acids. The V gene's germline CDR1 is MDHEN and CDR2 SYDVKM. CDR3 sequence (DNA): TGTGCCAGCACCCCAGGGGCAGGAATAAGGGAGACCCAGTACTTC. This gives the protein CASTPGAGIRETQYF.

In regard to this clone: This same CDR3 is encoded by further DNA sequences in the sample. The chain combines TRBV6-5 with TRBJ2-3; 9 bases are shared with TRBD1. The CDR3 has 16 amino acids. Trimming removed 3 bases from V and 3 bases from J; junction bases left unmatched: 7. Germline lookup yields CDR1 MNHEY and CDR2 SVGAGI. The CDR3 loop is CASSYSGQGGTDTQYF. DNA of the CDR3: TGTGCCAGCAGTTATTCGGGACAGGGTGGTACAGATACGCAGTATTTT.

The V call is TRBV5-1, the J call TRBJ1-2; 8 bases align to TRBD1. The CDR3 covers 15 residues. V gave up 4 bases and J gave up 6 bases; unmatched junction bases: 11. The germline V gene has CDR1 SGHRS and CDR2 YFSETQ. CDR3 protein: CASSLITGGMDGYTF. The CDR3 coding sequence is TGCGCCAGCAGCCTGATAACAGGGGGGATGGATGGCTACACCTTC.

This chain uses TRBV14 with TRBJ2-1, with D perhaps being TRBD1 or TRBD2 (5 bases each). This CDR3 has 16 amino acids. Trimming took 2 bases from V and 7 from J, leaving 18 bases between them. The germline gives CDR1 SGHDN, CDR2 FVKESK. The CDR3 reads CASSQPTGTGQNEQFF. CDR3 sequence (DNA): TGTGCCAGCAGCCAACCCACCGGGACGGGTCAAAATGAGCAGTTCTTC.